These 27 T cell receptor beta chains originate from one sample sequenced in a study of blood T cell repertoires in COVID-19. Measured with immunoSEQ multiplex PCR; TCRdb has only the in-frame clones, and not every one. The data contain fewer than 200,000 clones, around 87% of them singletons. The sequencing sample was made of peripheral blood. The receptor set was obtained from a middle-aged man with active or convalescent COVID-19.

The sample holds one count of this clone. The chain uses TRBV15 and TRBJ2-1; 14 nucleotides match TRBD2. This CDR3 spans 19 amino acids. CDR1 and CDR2 from the germline V gene are LNHNV and YYDKDF (reference sequence). V was clipped by 5 bases and J by 9 bases; unmatched bases: 18. The CDR3 DNA reads TGTGCCACCAGCTCTCTGCTGGGGACTAGCGGGGGCAAAAGGGCTGAGCAGTTCTTC. This encodes CATSSLLGTSGGKRAEQFF. Filled out from reference TRBV15 and TRBJ2-1, the complete variable domain reads DAMVIQNPRYQVTQFGKPVTLSCSQTLNHNVMYWYQQKSSQAPKLLFHYYDKDFNNEADTPDNFQSRRPNTSFCFLDIRSPGLGDTAMYLCATSSLLGTSGGKRAEQFFGPGTRLTVL.

The chain uses TRBV13 and TRBJ1-1; 8 bases line up with TRBD1. V lost 5 bases and J lost 1; bases outside the gene matches: 3. This CDR3 region has 14 residues. Germline loops: CDR1 PRHDT, CDR2 FYEKMQ (reference sequence). The DNA for the CDR3 is TGTGCCAGCAGCGACGGACAGGGGAACACTGAAGCTTTCTTT. Amino acid sequence: CASSDGQGNTEAFF. Full variable domain (outside the CDR3, taken from reference TRBV13 and TRBJ1-1): AAGVIQSPRHLIKEKRETATLKCYPIPRHDTVYWYQQGPGQDPQFLISFYEKMQSDKGSIPDRFSAQQFSDYHSELNMSSLELGDSALYFCASSDGQGNTEAFFGQGTRLTVV.

The genes are TRBV19 and TRBJ1-3, with a weak D call TRBD1 (5 bases). CDR3 size: 17 residues. Trimming removed 5 bases from V and 0 bases from J, with 17 bases in between. The germline CDR1 and CDR2 sequences are LNHDA and SQIVND (reference sequence). The DNA for the CDR3 is TGTGCCAGTAGTGTAATCGGGACTTCCCGCTCTGGAAACACCATATATTTT. Its translation is CASSVIGTSRSGNTIYF.

The V and J genes are TRBV7-9 and TRBJ1-1; 8 bases line up with TRBD1. This CDR3 region has 12 residues. V gave up 3 bases and J gave up 11 bases; unmatched junction bases: 5. The V gene's germline CDR1 is SEHNR and CDR2 FQNEAQ (reference sequence). The CDR3 DNA reads TGTGCCAGCAGCTTGACGGACAGGGTTGCTTTCTTT. Translating it yields CASSLTDRVAFF.

The chain is built from TRBV5-1 and TRBJ1-1; tentatively, D is TRBD1 (5 bases). CDR1 is SGHRS, CDR2 YFSETQ, per germline. Trimming shortened V by 4 bases and J by 4 bases, and 14 bases separated the two germline ends. The CDR3 has 14 residues. The CDR3 nucleotides read TGCGCCAGCAGCGAGGGGTTCGGGGGCACTGAAGCTTTCTTT. Encoded protein: CASSEGFGGTEAFF.

The rearrangement links TRBV5-1 to TRBJ1-1; 7 bases match TRBD1. Germline V gene data show CDR1 as SGHRS and CDR2 as YFSETQ. The J segment lost 2 bases and the V segment lost 0 bases, leaving 4 bases of the junction unmatched. CDR3 length: 15 amino acids. CDR3 nucleotides: TGCGCCAGCAGCTTGGCCGCAGGGGGTAACACTGAAGCTTTCTTT. This gives the protein CASSLAAGGNTEAFF.

The chain's CDR3 is CASQPAGRGGYTF. The CDR3, as DNA: TGTGCCTCACAACCGGCGGGGAGAGGTGGCTACACCTTC. The genes are TRBV18 and TRBJ1-2; D unclear. With 11 bases removed from V and 7 bases from J, the gap between germline ends came to 20 bases. The CDR3 has 13 residues. The germline V gene encodes CDR1 KGHSH and CDR2 LQKENI.

This clone was picked up a small number of times. The rearrangement joins TRBV5-1 to TRBJ1-1; 8 positions match TRBD1. The germline CDR1 and CDR2 sequences are SGHRS and YFSETQ. CDR3 length equals 17 residues. J was trimmed by 0 bases and V by 4 bases; bases with no gene match: 11. The CDR3 region has the DNA TGCGCCAGCAGCACCTCTACAGGGGGTCCCATGAACACTGAAGCTTTCTTT. Translation gives CASSTSTGGPMNTEAFF. Full variable domain (remainder filled in from reference TRBV5-1 and TRBJ1-1): KAGVTQTPRYLIKTRGQQVTLSCSPISGHRSVSWYQQTPGQGLQFLFEYFSETQRNKGNFPGRFSGRQFSNSRSEMNVSTLELGDSALYLCASSTSTGGPMNTEAFFGQGTRLTVV.

This clone was observed a single time. The same CDR3 also results from other DNA sequences found in this sample. The V gene is TRBV6-5, the J gene TRBJ2-5; D gene ambiguous. The length of the CDR3 is 14 residues. Deletions cut 0 bases from V and 1 base from J, with 6 bases between. Germline V gene sequence: CDR1 MNHEY, CDR2 SVGAGI. CDR3 sequence: CASSYSGGQETQYF. In nucleotides, the CDR3 is TGTGCCAGCAGTTACTCAGGCGGCCAAGAGACCCAGTACTTC.

The chain is built from TRBV6-5 and TRBJ1-2; 7 nucleotides agree with TRBD1. Germline assignment: CDR1 MNHEY and CDR2 SVGAGI. V lost 6 bases to trimming and J lost 4 bases; unmatched junction nucleotides: 8. The CDR3 contains 14 residues. The CDR3 loop reads CASSKGALVYGYTF. CDR3 DNA: TGTGCCAGCAGCAAGGGGGCGTTGGTCTATGGCTACACCTTC.

The gene calls are TRBV3-1 (or the pseudogene TRBV3-2) and TRBJ1-3; 10 positions match TRBD1. The CDR3 contains 16 residues. The junction had 5 bases not matched to a gene; V was cut back by 2 bases and J by 4 bases. Germline values: CDR1 LGHDT, CDR2 YNNKEL (reference sequence). CDR3 sequence: CASSQRQGARGNTIYF. Here the CDR3 DNA reads TGTGCCAGCAGCCAACGACAGGGGGCGAGAGGAAACACCATATATTTT.

The chain has TRBV9 and TRBJ2-7; 10 nucleotides agree with TRBD1. CDR1 SGDLS and CDR2 YYNGEE come from the germline V gene. The CDR3 is 13 amino acids. The V gene end was trimmed by 2 bases and the J gene end by 7 bases; junction bases not matched to a gene: 3. The CDR3 coding sequence is TGTGCCAGCAGCGTCCGGGACAGGGGTGAGCAGTACTTC. It codes for CASSVRDRGEQYF.

This chain uses TRBV18 with TRBJ2-7; 7 positions match TRBD1. Losses at the gene ends were 4 bases for V and 1 base for J; bases not matched to a gene: 4. The CDR3 runs to 14 residues. CDR1 is KGHSH and CDR2 is LQKENI in the germline V gene. The CDR3 DNA reads TGTGCCAGCTCACACGACAGGGTGTCCTACGAGCAGTACTTC. Residues: CASSHDRVSYEQYF.

The chain couples TRBV6-1 to TRBJ1-1; no firm D call. The germline gives CDR1 MNHNS, CDR2 SASEGT. Trimming took off 1 base at V and 0 bases at J, with 9 bases between the two ends. This CDR3 has 15 residues. The CDR3 is CASSEVSVMNTEAFF. The CDR3 DNA reads TGTGCCAGCAGTGAAGTTTCAGTTATGAACACTGAAGCTTTCTTT.

This sequence joins TRBV7-9 and TRBJ1-4; D remains unclear. Trimming removed 3 bases at V and 3 bases at J, with 11 bases between. The CDR3 covers 15 residues. In germline, CDR1 is SEHNR, CDR2 FQNEAQ (reference sequence). The CDR3 sequence is CASSFPGLSNEKLFF. CDR3 nucleotides: TGTGCCAGCAGCTTCCCGGGATTATCTAATGAAAAACTGTTTTTT.

The V gene is TRBV9, the J gene TRBJ2-3; D is perhaps TRBD2 (6 bases). Trimming pared 3 bases from V and 3 bases from J, leaving 11 bases between. This CDR3 is 14 amino acids long. Germline V gene sequence: CDR1 SGDLS, CDR2 YYNGEE. CDR3 sequence reads: CASSERGTTDTQYF. In DNA form, the CDR3 reads TGTGCCAGCAGCGAACGGGGGACTACAGATACGCAGTATTTT.

The CDR3 loop reads CASRSAAGVGELFF. CDR3 sequence (DNA): TGTGCCAGTAGGTCCGCAGCAGGGGTCGGGGAGCTGTTTTTT. The chain uses TRBV19 and TRBJ2-2, with TRBD1 as a possible D gene (6 bases). V was clipped by 6 bases and J by 7 bases, with 15 bases between them. This CDR3 spans 14 amino acids. Germline V gene sequence: CDR1 LNHDA, CDR2 SQIVND (reference sequence).

V and J are TRBV27 and TRBJ1-5, with 8 bases that match TRBD1. The germline gives CDR1 MNHEY, CDR2 SMNVEV (reference sequence). With V trimmed by 4 bases and J by 5 bases, 4 bases remained unmatched. This CDR3 has 14 amino acids. Here the CDR3 reads CASSSTGVDQPQHF. CDR3 in DNA: TGTGCCAGCAGTTCGACAGGGGTCGATCAGCCCCAGCATTTT.

The chain has TRBV4-1 and TRBJ1-2, with unresolved D. V gave up 4 bases and J gave up 6 bases, with 12 bases separating them. Germline V lookup: CDR1 MGHRA, CDR2 YSYEKL. The CDR3 has 13 residues. For the CDR3, the DNA is TGCGCCAGCAGCCGAGGTACGCCCGATGGCTACACCTTC. Translating gives CASSRGTPDGYTF.

This chain links TRBV18 with TRBJ1-6; D not resolved. CDR1 is KGHSH and CDR2 is LQKENI in the germline V gene. V gave up 9 bases and J gave up 0 bases, with 6 bases separating them. The CDR3 has 13 residues. Here the CDR3 reads CARAHSYNSPLHF. In DNA, the CDR3 is TGTGCCAGAGCCCACTCCTATAATTCACCCCTCCACTTT. The complete variable domain, with remaining parts taken from reference TRBV18 and TRBJ1-6, reads NAGVMQNPRHLVRRRGQEARLRCSPMKGHSHVYWYRQLPEEGLKFMVYLQKENIIDESGMPKERFSAEFPKEGPSILRIQQVVRGDSAAYFCARAHSYNSPLHFGNGTRLTVT.

This clone was seen just once. This chain joins TRBV9 and TRBJ1-3; possible D gene TRBD1, 6 bases. This CDR3 comprises 14 residues. Trimming shortened V by 0 bases and J by 2 bases, and 6 bases separated the two germline ends. Germline V gene data show CDR1 as SGDLS and CDR2 as YYNGEE. Here the CDR3 DNA reads TGTGCCAGCAGCGTAGCAGGGGCTGGAAACACCATATATTTT. Amino acid sequence: CASSVAGAGNTIYF.

The V call is TRBV19, the J call TRBJ1-5, with TRBD1 identical over 7 bases. The V gene end was trimmed by 1 base and the J gene end by 3 bases; junction bases not matched to a gene: 9. This CDR3 spans 17 amino acids. Germline V gene sequence: CDR1 LNHDA, CDR2 SQIVND (reference sequence). The DNA of the CDR3 is TGTGCCAGTAGTATAGCCGGGGGACAGCCGCTCAATCAGCCCCAGCATTTT. It yields the protein CASSIAGGQPLNQPQHF.

The gene calls are TRBV27 and TRBJ2-5; 9 bases are shared with TRBD1. Germline V gene lookup returns CDR1 MNHEY and CDR2 SMNVEV (reference sequence). Trimming removed 8 bases from V and 0 bases from J; junction bases left unmatched: 7. The CDR3 totals 15 residues. As DNA, the CDR3 is TGTGCCAGCGGTCCCGGGACAGGGTACCAAGAGACCCAGTACTTC. Protein product: CASGPGTGYQETQYF.

The chain couples TRBV27 to TRBJ1-6; no reliable D call. The V and J ends lost 5 bases and 9 bases respectively, with 8 bases between them. CDR3 length: 12 amino acids. In germline, CDR1 is MNHEY, CDR2 SMNVEV (reference sequence). The CDR3 here is CASSGLGSPLHF. The CDR3 nucleotides read TGTGCCAGCAGTGGACTGGGTTCACCCCTCCACTTT.

The chain carries TRBV10-3 and TRBJ2-5; D possibly corresponds to TRBD1 (6 bases). Germline CDR1 and CDR2: ENHRY and SYGVKD. Trimming removed 0 bases at V and 2 bases at J, with 13 bases between. The CDR3 consists of 16 residues. The CDR3: CAISESLGGGQETQYF. Here the CDR3 DNA reads TGTGCCATCAGTGAGTCCCTAGGGGGTGGGCAAGAGACCCAGTACTTC.

The CDR3 region has the DNA TGTGCCAGCAGCTTAGAAGGGGGCCGAGAGACCCAGTACTTC. It yields the protein CASSLEGGRETQYF. The V call is TRBV7-2, the J call TRBJ2-5; 7 bases align to TRBD1. Looked up from germline, CDR1 is SGHTA and CDR2 is FQGNSA. CDR3 length: 14 amino acids. The J segment lost 4 bases and the V segment lost 1 base, leaving 3 bases of the junction unmatched.

The chain is built from TRBV5-4 and TRBJ2-5; 11 bases line up with TRBD1. The germline V gene encodes CDR1 SGHNT and CDR2 YYREEE (reference sequence). Losses at the gene ends were 5 bases for V and 4 bases for J; bases not matched to a gene: 10. CDR3 size: 16 residues. The DNA of the CDR3 is TGTGCCAGCAGTTCGGGACAGGGGGGGATGCGAGAGACCCAGTACTTC. Its translation: CASSSGQGGMRETQYF.